This TCR beta chain comes out of a study of T cell responses to AZD1222 COVID-19 vaccine. Study background: Second doses at about 4 or about 12 weeks were pooled.

CDR1 and CDR2 from the germline V gene are MGHRA and YSYEKL. There are 14 residues in the CDR3. V dropped 1 base and J dropped 7 bases, with 13 bases sitting between them. TCRdb's copy holds only in-frame clones and misses some; the assay was immunoSEQ multiplex PCR. The sample lists 150,000 to 200,000 clones; 80% to 95% were seen once. This receptor was identified in an adult in good health. The sequenced sample was peripheral blood, obtained on day 0 of AZD1222 vaccination. The gene calls are TRBV4-1 and TRBJ1-1; D ambiguous. The CDR3 DNA is TGCGCCAGCAGCCAAGGGCCCTTTACGGGTGAAGCTTTCTTT. This sequence encodes CASSQGPFTGEAFF.